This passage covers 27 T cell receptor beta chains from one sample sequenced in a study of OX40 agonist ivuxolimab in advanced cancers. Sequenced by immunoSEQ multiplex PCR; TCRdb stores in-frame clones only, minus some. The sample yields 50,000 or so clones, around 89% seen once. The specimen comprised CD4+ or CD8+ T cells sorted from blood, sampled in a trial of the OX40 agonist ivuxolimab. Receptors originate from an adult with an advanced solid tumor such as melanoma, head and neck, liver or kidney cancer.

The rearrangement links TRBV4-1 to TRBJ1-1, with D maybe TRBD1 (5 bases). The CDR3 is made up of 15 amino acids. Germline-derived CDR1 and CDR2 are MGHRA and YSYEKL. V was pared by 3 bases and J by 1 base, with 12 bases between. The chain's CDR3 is CASSQQGFGNTEAFF. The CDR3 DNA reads TGCGCCAGCAGCCAGCAGGGTTTTGGGAACACTGAAGCTTTCTTT.

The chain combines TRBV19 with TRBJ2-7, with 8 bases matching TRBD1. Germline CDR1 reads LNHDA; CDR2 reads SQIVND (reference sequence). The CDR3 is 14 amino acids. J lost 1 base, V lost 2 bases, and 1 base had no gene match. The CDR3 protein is CASSITGGSYEQYF. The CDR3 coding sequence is TGTGCCAGTAGTATAACAGGGGGGTCCTACGAGCAGTACTTC.

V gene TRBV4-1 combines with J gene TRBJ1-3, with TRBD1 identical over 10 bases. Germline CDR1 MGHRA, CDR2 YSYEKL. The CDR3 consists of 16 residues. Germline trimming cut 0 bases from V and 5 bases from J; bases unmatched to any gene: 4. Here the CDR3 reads CASSQDEGQGRNTIYF. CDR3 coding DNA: TGCGCCAGCAGCCAAGATGAGGGACAGGGGAGAAACACCATATATTTT.

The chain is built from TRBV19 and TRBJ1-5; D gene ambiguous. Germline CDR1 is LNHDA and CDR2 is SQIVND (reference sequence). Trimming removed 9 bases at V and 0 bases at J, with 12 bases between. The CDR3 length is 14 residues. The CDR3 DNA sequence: TGTGCCAGCAAGGACCGGAATAGCAATCAGCCCCAGCATTTT. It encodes CASKDRNSNQPQHF.

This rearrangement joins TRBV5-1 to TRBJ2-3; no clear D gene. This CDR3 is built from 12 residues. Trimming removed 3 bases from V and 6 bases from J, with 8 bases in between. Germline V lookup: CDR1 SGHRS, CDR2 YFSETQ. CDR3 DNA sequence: TGCGCCAGCAGCTGGACCGACGATACGCAGTATTTT. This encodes CASSWTDDTQYF.

The CDR3 DNA reads TGCAGCGTTGAGTTCAGGGGGCAGAACTATGGCTACACCTTC. Its translation: CSVEFRGQNYGYTF. The chain couples TRBV29-1 to TRBJ1-2; 8 positions agree with TRBD1. V lost 3 bases and J lost 2; bases outside the gene matches: 5. In germline, CDR1 is SQVTM, CDR2 ANQGSEA. The CDR3 contains 14 residues. The complete variable domain, with remaining parts taken from reference TRBV29-1 and TRBJ1-2, reads SAVISQKPSRDICQRGTSLTIQCQVDSQVTMMFWYRQQPGQSLTLIATANQGSEATYESGFVIDKFPISRPNLTFSTLTVSNMSPEDSSIYLCSVEFRGQNYGYTFGSGTRLTVV.

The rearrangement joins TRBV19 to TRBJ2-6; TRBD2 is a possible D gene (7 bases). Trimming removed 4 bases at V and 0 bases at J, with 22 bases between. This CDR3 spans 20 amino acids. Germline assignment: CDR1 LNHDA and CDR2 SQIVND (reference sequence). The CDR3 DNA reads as TGTGCCAGTAGTACGGTATACAGGGAACGGGACTACTCTGGGGCCAACGTCCTGACTTTC. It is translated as CASSTVYRERDYSGANVLTF. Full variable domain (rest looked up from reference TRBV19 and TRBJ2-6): DGGITQSPKYLFRKEGQNVTLSCEQNLNHDAMYWYRQDPGQGLRLIYYSQIVNDFQKGDIAEGYSVSREKKESFPLTVTSAQKNPTAFYLCASSTVYRERDYSGANVLTFGAGSRLTVL.

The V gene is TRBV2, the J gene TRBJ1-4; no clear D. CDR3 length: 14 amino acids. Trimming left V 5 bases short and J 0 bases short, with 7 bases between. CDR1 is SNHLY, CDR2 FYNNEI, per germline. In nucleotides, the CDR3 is TGTGCCAGCAGTAAGCATCCAACTAATGAAAAACTGTTTTTT. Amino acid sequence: CASSKHPTNEKLFF. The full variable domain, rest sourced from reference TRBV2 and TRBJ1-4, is EPEVTQTPSHQVTQMGQEVILRCVPISNHLYFYWYRQILGQKVEFLVSFYNNEISEKSEIFDDQFSVERPDGSNFTLKIRSTKLEDSAMYFCASSKHPTNEKLFFGSGTQLSVL.

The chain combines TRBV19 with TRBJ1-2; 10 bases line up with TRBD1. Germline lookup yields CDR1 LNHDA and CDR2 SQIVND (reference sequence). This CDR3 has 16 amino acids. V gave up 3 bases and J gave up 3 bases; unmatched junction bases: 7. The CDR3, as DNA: TGTGCCAGTAGTATTGACAGGGGGCAGATAGACTATGGCTACACCTTC. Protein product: CASSIDRGQIDYGYTF.

Written as DNA, the CDR3 is TGTGCCAGCAGCTTAGCTCGTCAGGGGGCGTTTGGGGCCTATGGCTACACCTTC. Translated: CASSLARQGAFGAYGYTF. This chain links TRBV7-2 with TRBJ1-2, with 8 bases aligning to TRBD1. Per the germline V gene, CDR1 is SGHTA and CDR2 is FQGNSA. Germline trimming cut 0 bases from V and 4 bases from J; bases unmatched to any gene: 13. This CDR3 spans 18 amino acids.

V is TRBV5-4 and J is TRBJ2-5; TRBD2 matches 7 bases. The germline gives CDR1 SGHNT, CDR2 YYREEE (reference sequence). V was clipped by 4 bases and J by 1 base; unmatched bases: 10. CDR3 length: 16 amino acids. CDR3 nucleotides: TGTGCCAGCAGCCGCGGACTAGTGGGGGGCCAAGAGACCCAGTACTTC. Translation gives CASSRGLVGGQETQYF. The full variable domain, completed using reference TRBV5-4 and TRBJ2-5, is ETGVTQSPTHLIKTRGQQVTLRCSSQSGHNTVSWYQQALGQGPQFIFQYYREEENGRGNFPPRFSGLQFPNYSSELNVNALELDDSALYLCASSRGLVGGQETQYFGPGTRLLVL.

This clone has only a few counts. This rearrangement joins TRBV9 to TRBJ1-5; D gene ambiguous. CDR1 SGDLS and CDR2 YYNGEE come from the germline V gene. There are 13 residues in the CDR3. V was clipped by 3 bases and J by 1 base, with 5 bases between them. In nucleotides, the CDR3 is TGTGCCAGCAGCGAGCCCAGCAATCAGCCCCAGCATTTT. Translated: CASSEPSNQPQHF. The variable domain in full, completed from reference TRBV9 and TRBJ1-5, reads DSGVTQTPKHLITATGQRVTLRCSPRSGDLSVYWYQQSLDQGLQFLIQYYNGEERAKGNILERFSAQQFPDLHSELNLSSLELGDSALYFCASSEPSNQPQHFGDGTRLSIL.

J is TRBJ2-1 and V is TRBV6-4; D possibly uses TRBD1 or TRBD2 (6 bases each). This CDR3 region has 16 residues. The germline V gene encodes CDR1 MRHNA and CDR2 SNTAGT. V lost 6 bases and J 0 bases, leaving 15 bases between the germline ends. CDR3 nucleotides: TGTGCCAGCAGCCCACGAGGGGGAGGCTCCTACAATGAGCAGTTCTTC. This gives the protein CASSPRGGGSYNEQFF.

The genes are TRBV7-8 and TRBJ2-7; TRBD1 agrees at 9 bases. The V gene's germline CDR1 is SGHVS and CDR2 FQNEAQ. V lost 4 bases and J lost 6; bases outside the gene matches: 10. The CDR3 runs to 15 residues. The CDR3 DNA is TGTGCCAGCAGCTCTACCACAGGGGGCTTCATCGAGCAGTACTTC. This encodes CASSSTTGGFIEQYF.

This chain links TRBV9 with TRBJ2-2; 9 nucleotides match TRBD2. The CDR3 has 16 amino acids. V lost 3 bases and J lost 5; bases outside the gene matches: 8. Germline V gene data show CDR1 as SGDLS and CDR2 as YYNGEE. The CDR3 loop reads CASSGQAGGITGELFF. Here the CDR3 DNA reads TGTGCCAGCAGCGGTCAAGCGGGAGGAATAACCGGGGAGCTGTTTTTT.

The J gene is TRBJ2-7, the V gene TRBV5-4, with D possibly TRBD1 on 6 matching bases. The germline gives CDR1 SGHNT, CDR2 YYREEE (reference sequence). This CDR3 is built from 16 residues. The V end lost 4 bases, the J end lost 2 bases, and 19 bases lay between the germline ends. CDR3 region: CASSQVEQGHTYEQYF. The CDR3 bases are TGTGCCAGCAGCCAAGTTGAACAGGGCCACACCTACGAGCAGTACTTC.

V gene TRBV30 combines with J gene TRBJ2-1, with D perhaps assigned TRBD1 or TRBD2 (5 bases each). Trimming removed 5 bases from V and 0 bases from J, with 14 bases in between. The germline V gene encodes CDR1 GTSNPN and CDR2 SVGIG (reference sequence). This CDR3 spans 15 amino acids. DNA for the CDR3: TGTGCCTGGCAAACCGGGACGGGCTCCTACAATGAGCAGTTCTTC. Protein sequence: CAWQTGTGSYNEQFF.

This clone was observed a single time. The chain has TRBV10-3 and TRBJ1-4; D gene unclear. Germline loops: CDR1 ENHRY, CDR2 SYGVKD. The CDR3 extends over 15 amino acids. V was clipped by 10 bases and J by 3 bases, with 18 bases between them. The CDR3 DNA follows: TGTGCCACAGCGGGCGATGAGAGCTCTAATGAAAAACTGTTTTTT. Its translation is CATAGDESSNEKLFF.

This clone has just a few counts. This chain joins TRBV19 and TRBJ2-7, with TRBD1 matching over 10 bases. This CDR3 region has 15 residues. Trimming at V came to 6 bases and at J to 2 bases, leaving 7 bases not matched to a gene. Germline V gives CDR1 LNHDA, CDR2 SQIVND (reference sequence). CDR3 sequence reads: CASRTTGGAAYEQYF. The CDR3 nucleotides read TGTGCCAGTAGAACGACAGGGGGCGCCGCCTACGAGCAGTACTTC.

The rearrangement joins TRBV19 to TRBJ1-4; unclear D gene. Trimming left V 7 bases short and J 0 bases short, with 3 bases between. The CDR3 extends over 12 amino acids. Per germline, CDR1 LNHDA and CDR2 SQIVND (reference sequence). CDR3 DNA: TGTGCCAGTACTGCAACTAATGAAAAACTGTTTTTT. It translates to CASTATNEKLFF.

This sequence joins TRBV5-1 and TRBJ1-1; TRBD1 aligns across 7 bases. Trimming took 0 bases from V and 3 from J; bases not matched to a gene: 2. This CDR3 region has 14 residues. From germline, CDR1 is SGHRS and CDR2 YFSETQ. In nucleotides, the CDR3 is TGCGCCAGCAGCTTGGGTACAGGGGACACTGAAGCTTTCTTT. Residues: CASSLGTGDTEAFF.

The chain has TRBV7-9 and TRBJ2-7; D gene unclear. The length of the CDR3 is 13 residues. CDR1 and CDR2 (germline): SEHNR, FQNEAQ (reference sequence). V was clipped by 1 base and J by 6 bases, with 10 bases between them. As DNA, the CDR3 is TGTGCCAGCAGCTTAGGGTTCGCAACCGAGCAGTACTTC. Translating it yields CASSLGFATEQYF.

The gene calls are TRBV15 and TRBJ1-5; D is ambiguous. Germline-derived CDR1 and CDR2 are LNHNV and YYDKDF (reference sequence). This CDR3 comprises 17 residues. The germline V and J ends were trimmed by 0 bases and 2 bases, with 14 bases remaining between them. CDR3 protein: CATSRDRTRLGNQPQHF. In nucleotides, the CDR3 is TGTGCCACCAGCAGAGATCGGACCCGGTTGGGCAATCAGCCCCAGCATTTT.

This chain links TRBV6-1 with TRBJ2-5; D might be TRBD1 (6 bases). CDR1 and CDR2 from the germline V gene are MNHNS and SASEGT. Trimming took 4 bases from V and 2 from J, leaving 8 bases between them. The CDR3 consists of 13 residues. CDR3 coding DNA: TGTGCCAGCAGTGGGGGACATCAAGAGACCCAGTACTTC. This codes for CASSGGHQETQYF.

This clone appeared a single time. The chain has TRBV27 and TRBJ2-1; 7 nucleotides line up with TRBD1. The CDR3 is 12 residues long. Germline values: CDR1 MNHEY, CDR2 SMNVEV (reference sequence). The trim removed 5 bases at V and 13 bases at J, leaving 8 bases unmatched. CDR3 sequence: CASSIQQGPQFF. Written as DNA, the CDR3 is TGTGCCAGCAGTATTCAACAGGGGCCCCAGTTCTTC.

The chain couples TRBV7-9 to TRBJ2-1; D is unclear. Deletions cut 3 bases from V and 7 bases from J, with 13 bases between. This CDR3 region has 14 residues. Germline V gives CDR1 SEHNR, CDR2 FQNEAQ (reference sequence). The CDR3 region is CASSLASIGNEQFF. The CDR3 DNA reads TGTGCCAGCAGCTTGGCCTCTATCGGGAATGAGCAGTTCTTC.

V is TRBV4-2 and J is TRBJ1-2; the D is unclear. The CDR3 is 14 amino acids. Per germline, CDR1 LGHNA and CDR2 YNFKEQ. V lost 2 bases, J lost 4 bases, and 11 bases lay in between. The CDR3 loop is CASSQYSSAYGYTF. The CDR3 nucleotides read TGTGCCAGCAGCCAATATTCGTCAGCCTATGGCTACACCTTC.